This passage covers 4 T cell receptor beta chains from one sample sequenced in a study of blood T cell repertoires in COVID-19. The protocol was immunoSEQ multiplex PCR, while the TCRdb copy is restricted to in-frame clones and leaves out a portion. The sample holds 190,000 or so clones, approximately 90% seen once. Source material: peripheral blood. These receptors were collected from a woman between 18 and 30 years old who had recovered from COVID-19.

The chain joins TRBV5-3 to TRBJ2-1, with TRBD2 identical over 10 bases. TRBV5-3 carries the ORF label, with uncertain function. The CDR3 covers 15 residues. Germline trimming cut 4 bases from V and 7 bases from J; bases unmatched to any gene: 8. The DNA for the CDR3 is TGTGCCAGAAGCGCCCCTAGCGGGGGTGGAAATGAGCAGTTCTTC. Translation gives CARSAPSGGGNEQFF.

V gene TRBV3-1 (or the pseudogene TRBV3-2) combines with J gene TRBJ2-7, with 7 bases lining up with TRBD1. With 6 bases clipped from V and 5 bases from J, the junction kept 7 bases outside the gene matches. This CDR3 has 13 residues. Germline V lookup: CDR1 LGHDT, CDR2 YNNKEL (reference sequence). CDR3 sequence (DNA): TGTGCCAGCAGTTCAAGGGGGCTGGACGAGCAGTACTTC. Its translation: CASSSRGLDEQYF.

The chain has TRBV30 and TRBJ1-1; 8 bases line up with TRBD1. The germline V gene encodes CDR1 GTSNPN and CDR2 SVGIG (reference sequence). After removal of 4 bases from V and 7 bases from J, the junction contained 8 bases not matched to a gene. The CDR3 is 13 amino acids. Here the CDR3 reads CAWKRTGSGEAFF. As DNA, the CDR3 is TGTGCCTGGAAACGGACAGGGAGTGGTGAAGCTTTCTTT.

This chain joins TRBV4-1 and TRBJ2-5; 12 bases match TRBD1. Unmatched junction bases numbered 3, after V lost 3 bases and J lost 4 bases. Per the germline V gene, CDR1 is MGHRA and CDR2 is YSYEKL. This CDR3 has 15 residues. The CDR3 sequence is CASSHPGQGAETQYF. The CDR3 DNA reads as TGCGCCAGCAGCCATCCGGGACAGGGGGCAGAGACCCAGTACTTC.